Each of the 28 T cell receptor beta chains below was sequenced from the same sample in a study of cytomegalovirus exposure and HLA in healthy donors. TCRdb keeps only in-frame clones here, not all; method: immunoSEQ multiplex PCR. The sample lists about 140,000 clones, roughly 92% occurring once. Sequenced material: PBMCs. These receptors originate from a man aged 18 to 30 in good health and CMV-seronegative.

The rearrangement uses TRBV9 and TRBJ2-1; 8 bases align to TRBD2. The germline V gene encodes CDR1 SGDLS and CDR2 YYNGEE. The CDR3 covers 17 residues. V shed 0 bases and J 6 bases; nucleotides not matched to a gene: 11. CDR3 bases: TGTGCCAGCAGCGTAGGTAGTTCGGGGGGGCTCGTCAATGAGCAGTTCTTC. This encodes CASSVGSSGGLVNEQFF.

The chain carries TRBV27 and TRBJ2-2, with D perhaps matching TRBD1 (5 bases). The ends were cut back, 3 bases at V and 0 bases at J, with 8 bases in the middle. This CDR3 is 15 amino acids long. Germline V gene sequence: CDR1 MNHEY, CDR2 SMNVEV (reference sequence). As DNA, the CDR3 is TGTGCCAGCAGTTTGTGGACAACGAACACCGGGGAGCTGTTTTTT. The encoded protein is CASSLWTTNTGELFF.

The genes are TRBV30 and TRBJ2-2; 11 nucleotides agree with TRBD2. This CDR3 is built from 18 residues. Germline V gives CDR1 GTSNPN, CDR2 SVGIG (reference sequence). J was trimmed by 0 bases and V by 3 bases; bases with no gene match: 9. As DNA, the CDR3 is TGTGCCTGGAGATACGGGACTAGCGGAAACACGAACACCGGGGAGCTGTTTTTT. Protein product: CAWRYGTSGNTNTGELFF.

The V gene is TRBV6-4, the J gene TRBJ2-2; a weak D match, TRBD2 (6 bases). Looked up from germline, CDR1 is MRHNA and CDR2 is SNTAGT. Trimming cost V 2 bases and J 0 bases, with 7 bases left between them. The CDR3 spans 15 residues. The CDR3 nucleotides are TGTGCCAGCAGTGACGGGGGGACGAACACCGGGGAGCTGTTTTTT. As protein: CASSDGGTNTGELFF.

The chain has TRBV29-1 and TRBJ1-2; D is unclear. This CDR3 has 13 residues. V lost 7 bases and J 4 bases, leaving 16 bases between the germline ends. CDR1 is SQVTM, CDR2 ANQGSEA, per germline. This CDR3 reads CSAGRVRGYGYTF. Written as DNA, the CDR3 is TGCAGCGCCGGCCGAGTCCGAGGCTATGGCTACACCTTC. The complete variable domain, with remaining parts taken from reference TRBV29-1 and TRBJ1-2, reads SAVISQKPSRDICQRGTSLTIQCQVDSQVTMMFWYRQQPGQSLTLIATANQGSEATYESGFVIDKFPISRPNLTFSTLTVSNMSPEDSSIYLCSAGRVRGYGYTFGSGTRLTVV.

This chain uses TRBV19 with TRBJ1-2; D is perhaps TRBD1 (5 bases). This CDR3 contains 15 residues. The V gene lost 7 bases and the J gene lost 8 bases, with 23 bases spanning the gap. Germline loops: CDR1 LNHDA, CDR2 SQIVND (reference sequence). This CDR3 is CASNGKVRAGEGYTF. The CDR3 nucleotides read TGTGCCAGTAATGGGAAGGTTCGGGCGGGGGAAGGCTACACCTTC.

The CDR3 protein is CASSQTTVPQETQYF. The CDR3 region has the DNA TGTGCCAGCAGTCAAACGACAGTCCCCCAAGAGACCCAGTACTTC. The rearrangement links TRBV6-5 to TRBJ2-5, with a tentative D call TRBD1 (5 bases). Trimming pared 5 bases from V and 1 base from J, leaving 14 bases between. Germline V CDR1 and CDR2: MNHEY, SVGAGI. The CDR3 is 15 residues long.

This sequence joins TRBV6-1 and TRBJ1-5; D not resolved. The CDR3 length is 13 residues. V was trimmed by 1 base and J by 11 bases, leaving 12 bases between them. The germline CDR1 and CDR2 sequences are MNHNS and SASEGT. CDR3 sequence reads: CASSEVTPGAQHF. The CDR3 nucleotides are TGTGCCAGCAGTGAAGTAACCCCCGGGGCCCAGCATTTT.

The chain joins TRBV5-1 to TRBJ1-2; D uncertain. CDR1 is SGHRS and CDR2 is YFSETQ in the germline V gene. This CDR3 spans 17 amino acids. V was cut by 7 bases and J by 2 bases, with 24 bases left in between. CDR3 coding DNA: TGCGCCAGCCGCGTTGCTCAAACTCGGGATCGAAACTATGGCTACACCTTC. This codes for CASRVAQTRDRNYGYTF.

The V and J genes are TRBV7-3 and TRBJ2-5; D possibly corresponds to TRBD2 (6 bases). Germline assignment: CDR1 SGHTA and CDR2 FQGTGA. Trimming removed 2 bases from V and 5 bases from J, with 12 bases in between. The CDR3 is made up of 14 amino acids. The CDR3 DNA sequence: TGTGCCAGCAGCTTAGGGCCGCGGGGTGAGACCCAGTACTTC. It yields the protein CASSLGPRGETQYF.

This chain joins TRBV4-3 and TRBJ2-1; 10 bases agree with TRBD1. The CDR3 contains 15 residues. Trimming at V came to 1 base and at J to 9 bases, leaving 6 bases not matched to a gene. CDR1 and CDR2 from the germline V gene are LGHNA and YSLEER. CDR3 sequence: CASSQVRQGAFEQFF. In DNA form, the CDR3 reads TGCGCCAGCAGCCAAGTTCGACAGGGGGCGTTTGAGCAGTTCTTC.

In DNA, the CDR3 is TGCGCCAGCAGCAGACAGGGGGATCGGTATGGCTACACCTTC. It is translated as CASSRQGDRYGYTF. The gene calls are TRBV5-1 and TRBJ1-2; 9 bases map to TRBD1. From germline, CDR1 is SGHRS and CDR2 YFSETQ. The length of the CDR3 is 14 residues. J gave up 5 bases and V 4 bases, and 6 bases lay outside the gene matches.

This clone was seen just once. The chain employs TRBV30 and TRBJ2-3, with D unclear. This CDR3 has 12 residues. Germline loops: CDR1 GTSNPN, CDR2 SVGIG (reference sequence). V shed 0 bases and J shed 6 bases, with 7 bases lying between them. The CDR3 here is CAWSVASDTQYF. Here the CDR3 DNA reads TGTGCCTGGAGTGTAGCATCGGATACGCAGTATTTT.

The V call is TRBV9, the J call TRBJ1-3; tentatively, D is TRBD1 (6 bases). Trimming shortened V by 4 bases and J by 0 bases, and 11 bases separated the two germline ends. Germline lookup yields CDR1 SGDLS and CDR2 YYNGEE. CDR3 size: 15 residues. The CDR3 DNA is TGTGCCAGCAGCATGACAGGAGGCTCTGGAAACACCATATATTTT. Encoded protein: CASSMTGGSGNTIYF.

The rearrangement joins TRBV27 to TRBJ2-7; the D gene is possibly TRBD1 (5 bases). The germline CDR1 and CDR2 sequences are MNHEY and SMNVEV (reference sequence). V was shortened by 2 bases and J by 0 bases, with 8 bases between the two germline ends. The CDR3 length is 14 residues. The CDR3, as DNA: TGTGCCAGCAGTTTAGGGGCTCTCTCCTACGAGCAGTACTTC. It encodes CASSLGALSYEQYF.

As DNA, the CDR3 is TGCGCCAGCAGCTTGGCATGGACAGCTAAAGAGACCCAGTACTTC. Amino acid sequence: CASSLAWTAKETQYF. The chain couples TRBV5-1 to TRBJ2-5; possible D gene TRBD1, 6 bases. The length of the CDR3 is 15 residues. Per the germline V gene, CDR1 is SGHRS and CDR2 is YFSETQ. V was cut by 0 bases and J by 3 bases, with 12 bases left in between.

V gene TRBV27 combines with J gene TRBJ2-1, with TRBD1 matching over 8 bases. This CDR3 region has 13 residues. J was trimmed by 10 bases and V by 2 bases; bases with no gene match: 4. Germline CDR1 is MNHEY and CDR2 is SMNVEV (reference sequence). CDR3 DNA: TGTGCCAGCAGTTTAGCGACAGGGGACGAGCAGTTCTTC. Its protein is CASSLATGDEQFF.

V is TRBV9 and J is TRBJ2-2; possibly TRBD1 for D (6 bases). The CDR3 is made up of 15 amino acids. Trimming took off 3 bases at V and 6 bases at J, with 15 bases between the two ends. CDR1 is SGDLS and CDR2 is YYNGEE in the germline V gene. The CDR3 loop reads CASSALLQGPGELFF. CDR3 nucleotides: TGTGCCAGCAGCGCGTTACTACAGGGTCCCGGGGAGCTGTTTTTT.

The CDR3 loop is CASSLLSGSKQFF. The CDR3 DNA is TGTGCCAGCAGCTTATTGAGCGGGTCGAAGCAGTTCTTC. The rearrangement uses TRBV7-9 and TRBJ2-1, with D perhaps TRBD2 (6 bases). CDR1 and CDR2 (germline): SEHNR, FQNEAQ (reference sequence). V lost 2 bases, J lost 11 bases, and 13 bases lay in between. This CDR3 contains 13 residues.

This clone came up once. The V call is TRBV11-3, the J call TRBJ2-1; D unresolved. V lost 3 bases and J lost 0, with 9 bases in between. The V gene's germline CDR1 is SGHNT and CDR2 YENEEA. The CDR3 has 15 residues. The CDR3 DNA follows: TGTGCCAGCAGCTTGAGTGAGAGCTCCTACAATGAGCAGTTCTTC. Translation gives CASSLSESSYNEQFF.

The rearrangement uses TRBV13 and TRBJ2-1; 12 bases map to TRBD2. Germline CDR1 is PRHDT and CDR2 is FYEKMQ (reference sequence). The CDR3 runs to 20 residues. V shed 2 bases, J shed 4 bases, and the junction held 15 bases outside the gene matches. CDR3 residues: CASSLRLFRASGGAYNEQFF. The CDR3 coding sequence is TGTGCCAGCAGCTTACGCCTATTTAGGGCTAGCGGGGGGGCTTACAATGAGCAGTTCTTC.

The rearrangement uses TRBV29-1 and TRBJ2-7, with D possibly TRBD1 on 6 matching bases. Germline loops: CDR1 SQVTM, CDR2 ANQGSEA. The CDR3 length is 13 residues. V was cut by 6 bases and J by 1 base, with 13 bases left in between. The DNA for the CDR3 is TGCAGCGTGAACAGGGACGAATCCTACGAGCAGTACTTC. It specifies CSVNRDESYEQYF.

This chain connects TRBV30 to TRBJ1-1; D gene unclear. Deletions cut 7 bases from V and 4 bases from J, with 13 bases between. The germline gives CDR1 GTSNPN, CDR2 SVGIG (reference sequence). This CDR3 region has 12 residues. CDR3 bases: TGTGCCTCCAGTGGGGAGGGCACTGAAGCTTTCTTT. Amino acids: CASSGEGTEAFF.

The chain's CDR3 is CASSAGNQPQHF. In DNA form, the CDR3 reads TGTGCCAGCAGCGCGGGTAATCAGCCCCAGCATTTT. The chain carries TRBV11-2 and TRBJ1-5; D gene ambiguous. The CDR3 has 12 residues. V lost 5 bases and J 4 bases, leaving 6 bases between the germline ends. Germline-derived CDR1 and CDR2 are SGHAT and FQNNGV.

The table lists this clone with a few counts. This chain uses TRBV19 with TRBJ2-2; TRBD1 matches 7 bases. Per the germline V gene, CDR1 is LNHDA and CDR2 is SQIVND (reference sequence). The CDR3 has 16 amino acids. V was clipped by 2 bases and J by 4 bases; unmatched bases: 7. CDR3 sequence reads: CASSIRRGQGTGELFF. The CDR3 coding sequence is TGTGCCAGTAGTATACGAAGGGGGCAGGGCACCGGGGAGCTGTTTTTT.

This clone was observed a handful of times. V gene TRBV7-9 combines with J gene TRBJ1-6; 7 bases are a match to TRBD1. The CDR3 has 13 amino acids. The trim removed 5 bases at V and 13 bases at J, leaving 8 bases unmatched. Germline assignment: CDR1 SEHNR and CDR2 FQNEAQ (reference sequence). CDR3 amino acids: CASSNSPTGPLHF. The CDR3 region has the DNA TGTGCCAGCAGCAATAGCCCGACAGGGCCCCTCCACTTT.

This clone was seen just once. V and J are TRBV7-2 and TRBJ1-2; 12 bases are shared with TRBD1. The junction had 9 bases not matched to a gene; V was cut back by 5 bases and J by 5 bases. This CDR3 comprises 16 residues. Germline CDR1 and CDR2: SGHTA and FQGNSA. The CDR3 is CASSKPGTGGGYGYTF. The CDR3 coding sequence is TGTGCCAGCAGCAAACCCGGGACAGGGGGCGGGTATGGCTACACCTTC.

The chain has TRBV18 and TRBJ2-5; possibly TRBD1 for D (5 bases). Trimming shortened V by 1 base and J by 5 bases, and 14 bases separated the two germline ends. The CDR3 length is 15 residues. Per germline, CDR1 KGHSH and CDR2 LQKENI. CDR3: CASSPLGALPETQYF. CDR3 coding DNA: TGTGCCAGCTCACCACTAGGGGCTCTTCCTGAGACCCAGTACTTC.